Sequencing of this TCR beta chain was carried out in a study of T cells in Graves' hyperthyroidism and ophthalmopathy. Points from the study as a whole: Most expanded thyroid clonotypes above 0.001 also appeared in blood.

Trimming took 4 bases from V and 0 from J, leaving 15 bases between them. This CDR3 is 16 amino acids long. Germline V gives CDR1 LGHDT, CDR2 YNNKEL (reference sequence). There are many counts of this clonotype. The antigen remains undetermined. Amplified regions were TCR beta CDR3 sequences from RNA transcripts. HTBI primers were the set used in a first-round RT-PCR of the TCR CDR3. TCRdb used MiXCR to reprocess the multiplex PCR reads, holding one entry per CDR3 protein. The repertoire holds a few hundred thousand distinct CDR3 sequences, with just under 15% as singletons. V usage is TRBV3-1 and J usage is TRBJ1-1; D might be TRBD1 (5 bases). Specimen: blood. This TCR came from a woman younger than 45 with Graves' hyperthyroidism. In DNA form, the CDR3 reads TGTGCCAGCAGCCCCCGGGACCGCGGGCTGAACACTGAAGCTTTCTTT. Translation: CASSPRDRGLNTEAFF. Full variable domain (rest looked up from reference TRBV3-1 and TRBJ1-1): DTAVSQTPKYLVTQMGNDKSIKCEQNLGHDTMYWYKQDSKKFLKIMFSYNNKELIINETVPNRFSPKSPDKAHLNLHINSLELGDSAVYFCASSPRDRGLNTEAFFGQGTRLTVV.